Listed below are T cell receptor beta chains from one sample, sequenced in a study of post-analysis software for immune sequencing data. MiXCR, run by TCRdb on the PCR reads, gives a single entry per CDR3 protein. The data hold approximately 770,000 distinct CDR3 sequences, with just over 45% observed a single time. The sample was blood. These receptors were collected from a girl aged 5-17 years with multiple sclerosis. CDR3s include the opening cysteine and the closing phenylalanine or tryptophan.

J gene	V gene	CDR3 length	CDR3 protein
TRBJ1-2	TRBV18	17	CASSPQLGTGTNYGYTF
TRBJ1-5	TRBV18	15	CASSPRGQGGQPQHF
TRBJ2-3	TRBV12-3/TRBV12-4	14	CASSFYTSTDTQYF
TRBJ1-2	TRBV27	13	CASSFRQGHGYTF
TRBJ2-7	TRBV7-8	12	CASSADHLEQYF
TRBJ2-5	TRBV11-2	15	CASSSTLALQETQYF
TRBJ2-7	TRBV9	15	CASSVGASGRYEQYF
TRBJ1-2	TRBV7-9	17	CASSLMSAGWSNYGYTF
TRBJ2-7	TRBV13	18	CASSLGALGGLTGGEQYF
TRBJ2-3	TRBV29-1	11	CSVEGTDTQYF
TRBJ2-1	TRBV7-7	14	CASSPNGDYNEQFF
TRBJ1-4	TRBV15	17	CATSRARSQLVYEKLFF
TRBJ2-7	TRBV28	15	CASSSTHRAPYEQYF
TRBJ2-1	TRBV5-1	15	CASSWDSGGYNEQFF
TRBJ2-1	TRBV24-1	15	CATSDPARTTNEQFF
TRBJ2-7	TRBV20-1	15	CSAPRLAGGLYEQYF
TRBJ1-6	TRBV12-3/TRBV12-4	16	CASSLQAQADDSPLHF
TRBJ2-1	TRBV20-1	14	CSGRGTGNFNEQFF
-	TRBV20-1	14	CSAREFAGALEQYF
TRBJ2-5	TRBV5-6	14	CASSFMVIKETQYF
-	TRBV6-1	15	CASSTQQGPFYEQYF
TRBJ1-5	TRBV7-9	13	CASSKGGGGPQHF
TRBJ2-7	TRBV10-3	16	CAISETGTAPTYEQYF
TRBJ2-1	TRBV28	16	CASSLVGRRYNNEQFF
TRBJ2-5	TRBV27	16	CASSLGGDGLGDTQYF
TRBJ2-1	TRBV6-2/TRBV6-3	11	CASGQTREQFF
TRBJ2-3	TRBV4-2	17	CASSRPEAGGVTNTQYF
TRBJ1-2	TRBV20-1	14	CSASDRGNAIAYTF
TRBJ2-3	TRBV4-2	16	CASSQDGASSTDTQYF
TRBJ2-1	TRBV24-1	14	CATELGSSYNEQFF
TRBJ2-1	TRBV29-1	16	CSVEGLTGGSYNEQFF
TRBJ2-1	TRBV14	12	CASSQAWREQFF
TRBJ1-5	TRBV12-3/TRBV12-4	16	CASSLGQGELNQPQHF
TRBJ2-1	TRBV24-1	20	CATSDSMAAFTSGRAGEQFF
TRBJ2-3	TRBV12-3/TRBV12-4	15	CASRATSGSWDTQYF
TRBJ2-7	TRBV28	15	CASSSTPGPHYEQYF
TRBJ2-4	TRBV28	19	CASSFPRPAGGPSGHIQYF
TRBJ1-1	TRBV5-1	13	CASSGTENTEAFF
TRBJ1-5	TRBV6-5	16	CASSTTTGGSNQPQHF
TRBJ1-2	TRBV6-2/TRBV6-3	11	CASSSQGDYTF
TRBJ2-1	TRBV20-1	18	CSAPAGTSGRSYYNEQFF
TRBJ2-5	TRBV20-1	18	CSARDGGLAGPYQETQYF
TRBJ1-1	TRBV7-3	16	CASSLRGTLGGPEAFF